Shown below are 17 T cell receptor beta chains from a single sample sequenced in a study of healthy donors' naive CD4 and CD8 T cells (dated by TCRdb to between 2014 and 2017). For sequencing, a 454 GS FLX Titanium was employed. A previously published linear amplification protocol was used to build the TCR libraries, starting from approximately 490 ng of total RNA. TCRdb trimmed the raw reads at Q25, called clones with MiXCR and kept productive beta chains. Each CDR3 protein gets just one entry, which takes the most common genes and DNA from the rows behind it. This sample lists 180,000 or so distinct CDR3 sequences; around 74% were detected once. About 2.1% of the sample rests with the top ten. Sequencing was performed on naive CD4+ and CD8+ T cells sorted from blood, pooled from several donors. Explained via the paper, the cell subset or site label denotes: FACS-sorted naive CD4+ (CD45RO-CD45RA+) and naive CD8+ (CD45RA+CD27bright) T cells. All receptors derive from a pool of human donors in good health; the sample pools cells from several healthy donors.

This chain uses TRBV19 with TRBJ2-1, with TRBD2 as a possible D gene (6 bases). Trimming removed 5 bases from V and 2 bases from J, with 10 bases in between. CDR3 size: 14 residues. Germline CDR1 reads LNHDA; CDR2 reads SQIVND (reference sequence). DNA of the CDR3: TGTGCCAGTAGTCAGCGGGCAACCTACAATGAGCAGTTCTTC. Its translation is CASSQRATYNEQFF.

The CDR3 DNA is TGCAGTGCTAGGTCGGGGGCGGAATCCTATAATTCACCCCTCCACTTT. Translated: CSARSGAESYNSPLHF. This sequence joins TRBV20-1 and TRBJ1-6; D perhaps matches TRBD1 (6 bases). Germline V gene data show CDR1 as DFQATT and CDR2 as SNEGSKA (reference sequence). The V end was cut by 3 bases, the J end by 1 base, with 13 bases between. The CDR3 is 16 amino acids.

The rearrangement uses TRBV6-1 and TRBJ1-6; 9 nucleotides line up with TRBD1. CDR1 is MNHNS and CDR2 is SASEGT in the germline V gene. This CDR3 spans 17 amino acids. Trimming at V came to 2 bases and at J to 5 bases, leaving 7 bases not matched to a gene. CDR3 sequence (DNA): TGTGCCAGCAGTGAACTTTACAGGGGGCTGAATAATTCACCCCTCCACTTT. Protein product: CASSELYRGLNNSPLHF.

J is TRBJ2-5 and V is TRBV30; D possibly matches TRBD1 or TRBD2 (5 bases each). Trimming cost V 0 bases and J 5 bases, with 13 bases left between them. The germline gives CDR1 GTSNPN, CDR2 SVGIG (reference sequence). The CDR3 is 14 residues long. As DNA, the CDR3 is TGTGCCTGGAGTGTTAAGGGGCGGAGGGAGACCCAGTACTTC. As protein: CAWSVKGRRETQYF.

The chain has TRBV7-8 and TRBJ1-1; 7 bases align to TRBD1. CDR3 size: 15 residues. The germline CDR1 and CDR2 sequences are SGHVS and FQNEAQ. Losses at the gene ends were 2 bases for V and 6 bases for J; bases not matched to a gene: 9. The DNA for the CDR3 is TGTGCCAGCAGCTTAAGGCTGGACAGGCGGCCTGAAGCTTTCTTT. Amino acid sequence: CASSLRLDRRPEAFF.

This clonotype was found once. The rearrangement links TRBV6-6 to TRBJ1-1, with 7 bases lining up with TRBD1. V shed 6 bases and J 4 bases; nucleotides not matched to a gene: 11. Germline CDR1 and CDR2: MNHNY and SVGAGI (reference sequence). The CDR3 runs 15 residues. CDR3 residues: CASRLTGTVGTEAFF. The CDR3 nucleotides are TGTGCCAGCAGATTAACCGGGACAGTGGGCACTGAAGCTTTCTTT.

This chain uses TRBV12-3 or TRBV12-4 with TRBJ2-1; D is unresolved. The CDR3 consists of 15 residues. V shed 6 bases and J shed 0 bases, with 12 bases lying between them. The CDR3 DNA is TGTGCCAGCAGCGACATGAAGGGCTCCTACAATGAGCAGTTCTTC. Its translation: CASSDMKGSYNEQFF.

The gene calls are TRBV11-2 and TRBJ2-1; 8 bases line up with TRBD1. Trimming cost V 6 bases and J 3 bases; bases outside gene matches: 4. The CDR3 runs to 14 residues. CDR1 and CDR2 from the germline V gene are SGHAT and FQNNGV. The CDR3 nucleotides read TGTGCCAGCAGAATAGACAGGGGCTACAATGAGCAGTTCTTC. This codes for CASRIDRGYNEQFF.

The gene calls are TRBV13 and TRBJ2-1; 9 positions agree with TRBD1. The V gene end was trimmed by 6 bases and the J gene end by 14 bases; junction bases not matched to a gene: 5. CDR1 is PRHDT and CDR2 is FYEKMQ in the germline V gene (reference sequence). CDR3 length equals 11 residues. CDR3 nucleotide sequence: TGTGCCAGCAGTTCGGACAGGGGTGAGTTCTTC. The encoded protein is CASSSDRGEFF.

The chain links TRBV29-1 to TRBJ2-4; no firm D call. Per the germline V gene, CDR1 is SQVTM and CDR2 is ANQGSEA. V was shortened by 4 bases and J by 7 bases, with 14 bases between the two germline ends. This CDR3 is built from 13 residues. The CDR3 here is CSVVRTEDNIQYF. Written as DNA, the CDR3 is TGCAGCGTTGTTCGGACGGAAGACAACATTCAGTACTTC.

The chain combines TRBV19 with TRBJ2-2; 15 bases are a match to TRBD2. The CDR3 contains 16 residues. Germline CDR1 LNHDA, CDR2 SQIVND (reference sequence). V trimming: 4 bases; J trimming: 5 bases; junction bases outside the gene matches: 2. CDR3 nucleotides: TGTGCCAGTAGTAGTGGGACTAGCGGGGGGACCGGGGAGCTGTTTTTT. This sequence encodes CASSSGTSGGTGELFF.

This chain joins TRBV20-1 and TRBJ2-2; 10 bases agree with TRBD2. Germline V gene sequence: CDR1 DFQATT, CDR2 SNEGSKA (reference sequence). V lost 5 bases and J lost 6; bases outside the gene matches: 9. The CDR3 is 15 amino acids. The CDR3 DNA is TGCAGTGCTTCTCCGACTAGCGGGTTCGCCGGGGAGCTGTTTTTT. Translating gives CSASPTSGFAGELFF.

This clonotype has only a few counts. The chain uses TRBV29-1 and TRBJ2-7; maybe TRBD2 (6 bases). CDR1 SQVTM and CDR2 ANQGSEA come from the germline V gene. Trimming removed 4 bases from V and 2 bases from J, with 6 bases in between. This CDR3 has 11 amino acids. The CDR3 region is CSVGTTYEQYF. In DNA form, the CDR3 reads TGCAGCGTTGGGACTACCTACGAGCAGTACTTC.

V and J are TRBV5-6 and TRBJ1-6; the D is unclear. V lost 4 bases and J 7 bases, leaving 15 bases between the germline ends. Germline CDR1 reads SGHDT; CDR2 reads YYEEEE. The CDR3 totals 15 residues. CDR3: CASSTRTRRNSPLHF. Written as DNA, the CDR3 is TGTGCCAGCAGCACAAGGACCAGAAGAAATTCACCCCTCCACTTT.

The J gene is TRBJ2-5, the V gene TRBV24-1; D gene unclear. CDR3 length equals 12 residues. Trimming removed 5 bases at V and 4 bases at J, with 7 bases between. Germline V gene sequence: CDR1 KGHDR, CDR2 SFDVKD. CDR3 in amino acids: CATSAAGETQYF. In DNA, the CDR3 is TGTGCCACCAGTGCAGCAGGAGAGACCCAGTACTTC.

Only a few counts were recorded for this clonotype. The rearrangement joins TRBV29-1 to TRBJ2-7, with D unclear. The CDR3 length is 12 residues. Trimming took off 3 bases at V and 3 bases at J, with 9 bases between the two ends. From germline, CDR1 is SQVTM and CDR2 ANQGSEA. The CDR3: CSVENRDYEQYF. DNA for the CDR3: TGCAGCGTTGAGAACCGAGACTACGAGCAGTACTTC.

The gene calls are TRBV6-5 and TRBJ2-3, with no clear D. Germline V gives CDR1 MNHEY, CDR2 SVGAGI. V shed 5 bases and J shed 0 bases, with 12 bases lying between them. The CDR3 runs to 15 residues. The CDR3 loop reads CASSRVDPSTDTQYF. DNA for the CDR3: TGTGCCAGCAGTAGGGTTGATCCTAGCACAGATACGCAGTATTTT.